A selection of T cell receptor beta chains follows, all from one sample in a study of neoadjuvant nivolumab and ipilimumab in lung cancer. Profiling relied on immunoSEQ multiplex PCR, and the TCRdb table lists in-frame clones only, not all of them. This table holds fewer than 20,000 clones, around 87% found once. Sequencing was performed on peripheral blood, taken before neoadjuvant nivolumab, alone or with ipilimumab. These receptors came from an adult with non-small cell lung cancer. The CDR3 runs from the conserved cysteine through the conserved F or W. The D gene is left open where the match is weak. Part of the rows lack a size; the others show once, few, many or a class for expanded clones.

J,V,size,D,DNA,CDR3
TRBJ2-3,TRBV11-3,NA,NA,TGTGCCAGCAGCTTTTCGGGTAATACGCAGTATTTT,CASSFSGNTQYF
TRBJ1-2,TRBV5-6,NA,TRBD1,TGTGCCAGCAGCTTGGGTCAGACAGGGGGCGGCTACACCTTC,CASSLGQTGGGYTF
TRBJ2-1,TRBV4-2,NA,TRBD2,TGTGCCAGCAGCCAAGGGGCTAGCGGGATCGGTAATGAGCAGTTCTTC,CASSQGASGIGNEQFF
TRBJ1-5,TRBV15,NA,NA,TGTGCCACCAGCAGGGCCTTGGACAATCAGCCCCAGCATTTT,CATSRALDNQPQHF
TRBJ1-2,TRBV7-2,NA,NA,TGTGCCAGCAGCTTACGGGAGAGTGGCTACACCTTC,CASSLRESGYTF
TRBJ2-2,TRBV11-1,NA,TRBD1,TGTGCCAGCAGCCCCCGACAGGGAACCGGGGAGCTGTTTTTT,CASSPRQGTGELFF
TRBJ2-5,TRBV11-2,NA,TRBD2,TGTGCCAGCAGCCCCCGATCAGCTAGCGGGAGGAAAGAGACCCAGTACTTC,CASSPRSASGRKETQYF
TRBJ2-5,TRBV7-3,NA,NA,TGTGCCAGCAGCCCGGGACCCGCCCAAGAGACCCAGTACTTC,CASSPGPAQETQYF
TRBJ2-2,TRBV14,NA,TRBD2,TGTGCCAGCAGCCAAGTTAGCGGGACCGGGGAGCTGTTTTTT,CASSQVSGTGELFF
TRBJ2-7,TRBV5-1,NA,NA,TGCGCCAGCAGCTTGGCCGGCCACTACGAGCAGTACTTC,CASSLAGHYEQYF
TRBJ1-1,TRBV5-4,NA,TRBD1,TGTGCCAGCAGCTTGAAAGCGGGACAGACGCCGAACACTGAAGCTTTCTTT,CASSLKAGQTPNTEAFF
TRBJ1-2,TRBV5-6,NA,NA,TGTGCCAGCAGCGGGGACTCAACTCGGGGCTATGGCTACACCTTC,CASSGDSTRGYGYTF
TRBJ1-5,TRBV6-5,few,NA,TGTGCCAGCAGTTCCTCTCCGGGTAGTGGCCATCAGCCCCAGCATTTT,CASSSSPGSGHQPQHF
TRBJ2-5,TRBV6-5,few,NA,TGTGCCAGCAGTTACTCGAATTCCGAGACCCAGTACTTC,CASSYSNSETQYF
TRBJ2-1,TRBV11-3,NA,NA,TGTGCCAGCAGCTTGGCGGGAATCGACAATGAGCAGTTCTTC,CASSLAGIDNEQFF
TRBJ1-2,TRBV5-1,NA,NA,TGCGCCAGCAGCCCAATTGAGGGGCAGTTTCATGGCTACACCTTC,CASSPIEGQFHGYTF
TRBJ2-1,TRBV6-5,NA,TRBD2,TGTGCCAGCAGTTACTCTGCGGGAGACTACAATGAGCAGTTCTTC,CASSYSAGDYNEQFF
TRBJ2-2,TRBV7-3,NA,NA,TGTGCCAGCAGCTTAACCGGGGTGAACACCGGGGAGCTGTTTTTT,CASSLTGVNTGELFF
TRBJ2-5,TRBV4-1,NA,NA,TGCGCCAGCAGCCAAGATCTCCCGTCCTCCCAAGAGACCCAGTACTTC,CASSQDLPSSQETQYF
TRBJ2-3,TRBV6-1,NA,NA,TGTGCCAGCAGTGAAGCCAGCGGTACGGGCGCAGATACGCAGTATTTT,CASSEASGTGADTQYF
TRBJ2-2,TRBV5-1,NA,TRBD2,TGCGCCAGCAGCCCCCCATGGGTCGCGGGAGGAAACACCGGGGAGCTGTTTTTT,CASSPPWVAGGNTGELFF
TRBJ1-4,TRBV5-4,NA,TRBD1,TGTGCCAGCAGCTTACAGGGGGGCCTTAATGAAAAACTGTTTTTT,CASSLQGGLNEKLFF
TRBJ1-1,TRBV30,NA,NA,TGTGCCTGGAAGAGTGGAGGCGGGGAAGCTTTCTTT,CAWKSGGGEAFF
TRBJ2-1,TRBV15,NA,NA,TGTGCCACCAGCAGAGATAGGCTTGAGCAGTTCTTC,CATSRDRLEQFF
TRBJ1-2,TRBV30,NA,TRBD1,TGTGCCTGGAGTCGGACAGGGGGCGCGGTGGGCTACACCTTC,CAWSRTGGAVGYTF
TRBJ1-5,TRBV7-8,few,TRBD1,TGTGCCAGCTCAGGACAGGGGATCTATCAGCCCCAGCATTTT,CASSGQGIYQPQHF
TRBJ2-5,TRBV18,NA,NA,TGTGCCAGCTCACCTGCGGGTCAGTTAGAGACCCAGTACTTC,CASSPAGQLETQYF
TRBJ2-1,TRBV7-2,NA,NA,TGTGCCAGCAGCCGTAGCGGCTACCAAGCCAGTGAGCAGTTCTTC,CASSRSGYQASEQFF
TRBJ2-1,TRBV15,NA,TRBD2,TGTGCCACCAGCAGAGGGACTAGCAGCTACAATGAGCAGTTCTTC,CATSRGTSSYNEQFF
TRBJ2-2,TRBV7-2,once,TRBD2,TGTGCCAGCAGCTTAGGCGGGAGTGGGAACACCGGGGAGCTGTTTTTT,CASSLGGSGNTGELFF
TRBJ1-2,TRBV6-5,NA,TRBD1,TGTGCCAGCAATAACAGGGGTCGGGGCTATGGCTACACCTTC,CASNNRGRGYGYTF
TRBJ1-1,TRBV18,once,TRBD1,TGTGCCAGCTCCCAGGGGGGGGGATCGAACACTGAAGCTTTCTTT,CASSQGGGSNTEAFF
TRBJ2-7,TRBV7-9,NA,NA,TGTGCCAGCAGCTTAGGCGACGAGCAGTACTTC,CASSLGDEQYF
TRBJ1-4,TRBV9,NA,TRBD1,TGTGCCAGCAGCGTACTGGGACAGGGACATGAAAAACTGTTTTTT,CASSVLGQGHEKLFF
TRBJ1-2,TRBV28,few,NA,TGTGCCAGCACCGTTAGGGAGTATGGCTACACCTTC,CASTVREYGYTF
TRBJ2-5,TRBV30,NA,NA,TGTGCCTGGAGTGTAAAGGGGAAAGAGACCCAGTACTTC,CAWSVKGKETQYF
TRBJ2-5,TRBV11-2,NA,NA,TGTGCCAGCAGCTTAGGGGGAATCGGGCGGGAGACCCAGTACTTC,CASSLGGIGRETQYF
TRBJ2-7,TRBV5-1,NA,NA,TGCGCCAGCAGTTCAGCGTATGGCTACGAGCAGTACTTC,CASSSAYGYEQYF
TRBJ1-5,TRBV7-6,NA,NA,TGTGCCAGCAGCTTATATCAGGAGAATCAGCCCCAGCATTTT,CASSLYQENQPQHF
TRBJ2-7,TRBV27,once,TRBD1,TGTGCCAGCAGTGGGACAGGGGGGGCCTACGAGCAGTACTTC,CASSGTGGAYEQYF
TRBJ2-7,TRBV5-1,once,NA,TGCGCCAGCAGCTTTACGGGGCAACCCTACGAGCAGTACTTC,CASSFTGQPYEQYF
TRBJ2-5,TRBV29-1,once,NA,TGCAGCGCTGGGGGTAGTACGGAGACCCAGTACTTC,CSAGGSTETQYF
TRBJ1-5,TRBV2,NA,NA,TGTGCCAGCAGGACGACAGGCAATCAGCCCCAGCATTTT,CASRTTGNQPQHF
TRBJ2-1,TRBV5-1,NA,TRBD2,TGCGCCAGCAGCTTGTGGGCTAGCGGGAATTGGGGCAATGAGCAGTTCTTC,CASSLWASGNWGNEQFF
TRBJ1-2,TRBV7-2,NA,TRBD1,TGTGCCAGCAGCAGGGGACAGCTCTATGGCTACACCTTC,CASSRGQLYGYTF
TRBJ2-1,TRBV7-2,NA,NA,TGTGCCAGCAGCCGAATATATGAGCAGTTCTTC,CASSRIYEQFF
TRBJ1-1,TRBV18,NA,NA,TGTGCCAGCTCACCCGCGGCGCGAGGGCTGGGAACTGAAGCTTTCTTT,CASSPAARGLGTEAFF
TRBJ1-2,TRBV20-1,NA,NA,TGCAGTGCTCAAGGGACGGGTGGCTACACCTTC,CSAQGTGGYTF
TRBJ2-5,TRBV9,NA,NA,TGTGCCAGCAGCGTAGGTCCAGGGGCCGAGACCCAGTACTTC,CASSVGPGAETQYF
TRBJ2-3,TRBV11-2,few,TRBD2,TGTGCCAGCAGCTTAGCTTCCCTGAATCCCGGGGGGACAGATACGCAGTATTTT,CASSLASLNPGGTDTQYF
TRBJ2-5,TRBV29-1,NA,TRBD2,TGCAGCGCCGGGGACGGGGGGAATTTGGAGACCCAGTACTTC,CSAGDGGNLETQYF
TRBJ2-1,TRBV6-1,NA,NA,TGTGCCAGCAGTGAAGCGAGGACTGGCTCCTACAATGAGCAGTTCTTC,CASSEARTGSYNEQFF
TRBJ2-5,TRBV7-3,few,NA,TGTGCCAGCAGCTTAGCCCGGGAAGGGACCCAGTACTTC,CASSLAREGTQYF
TRBJ2-3,TRBV29-1,NA,NA,TGCAGCGTTGACAGGGGCTCTAGCACAGATACGCAGTATTTT,CSVDRGSSTDTQYF
TRBJ2-5,TRBV9,NA,TRBD1,TGTGCCAGCAGCGTAGCTCTAGGACAGGGACAAGAGACCCAGTACTTC,CASSVALGQGQETQYF